The clone carrying this T cell receptor beta chain was found a few times. The antigen remains unidentified. The germline gives CDR1 KGHSH, CDR2 LQKENI. This CDR3 contains 11 residues. Trimming took off 4 bases at V and 7 bases at J, with 4 bases between the two ends. The data derive from a study of CD8+ T cells in alopecia areata. Study observations and caveats: Across lesional scalp, and particularly alopecia totalis/universalis, clonality surpassed that of normal scalp. Among the cells sequenced in scalp samples are also the resident alphabeta T cells of normal skin. In scalp and blood, many expanded lesional clones persisted during tofacitinib.

Extraction and reverse transcription of RNA yielded cDNA as the sequencing template. Using immunoSEQ multiplex PCR, the repertoire was profiled, and TCRdb retains in-frame clones only, with some absent. Among 200,000 or so clones listed, 35% to 40% were seen once. As for treatment: oral pan-JAK inhibitor, 5-10 mg twice daily. The sequenced sample was CD4+ T cells sorted from blood, obtained at week 34, from a patient treated with tofacitinib. V is TRBV18 and J is TRBJ2-2, with D uncertain. The receptor comes from a human donor with alopecia areata. The CDR3 protein is CASSLRGELFF. The CDR3 DNA is TGTGCCAGCTCACTCCGCGGGGAGCTGTTTTTT.